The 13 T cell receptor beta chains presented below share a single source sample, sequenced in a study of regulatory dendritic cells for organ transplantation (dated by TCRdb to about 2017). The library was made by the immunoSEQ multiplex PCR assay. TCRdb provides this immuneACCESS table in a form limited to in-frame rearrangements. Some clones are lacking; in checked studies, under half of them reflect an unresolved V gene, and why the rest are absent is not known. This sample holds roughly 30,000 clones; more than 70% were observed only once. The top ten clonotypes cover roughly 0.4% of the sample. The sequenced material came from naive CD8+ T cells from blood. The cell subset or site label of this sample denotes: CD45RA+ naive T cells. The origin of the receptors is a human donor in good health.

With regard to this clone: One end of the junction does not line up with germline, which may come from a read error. The CDR3 DNA reads TGTGCCACCAGCGGAGACAGGGGTCTTCTCGAAAAACTGTTTTTT. It encodes CATSGDRGLLEKLFF. The rearrangement links TRBV15 to TRBJ1-4; 8 bases map to TRBD1. Per germline, CDR1 LNHNV and CDR2 YYDKDF (reference sequence). The CDR3 contains 15 residues.

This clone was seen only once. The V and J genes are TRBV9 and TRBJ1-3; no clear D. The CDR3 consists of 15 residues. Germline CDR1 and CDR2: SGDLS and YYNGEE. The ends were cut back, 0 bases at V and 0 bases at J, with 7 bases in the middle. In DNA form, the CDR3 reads TGTGCCAGCAGCGTAGGCGTGAGCTCTGGAAACACCATATATTTT. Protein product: CASSVGVSSGNTIYF.

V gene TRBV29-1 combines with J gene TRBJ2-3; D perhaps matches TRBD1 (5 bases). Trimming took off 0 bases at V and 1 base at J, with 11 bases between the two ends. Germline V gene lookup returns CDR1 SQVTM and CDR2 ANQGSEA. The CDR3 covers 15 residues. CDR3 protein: CSVEDPARGTDTQYF. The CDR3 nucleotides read TGCAGCGTTGAAGATCCCGCCAGGGGCACAGATACGCAGTATTTT.

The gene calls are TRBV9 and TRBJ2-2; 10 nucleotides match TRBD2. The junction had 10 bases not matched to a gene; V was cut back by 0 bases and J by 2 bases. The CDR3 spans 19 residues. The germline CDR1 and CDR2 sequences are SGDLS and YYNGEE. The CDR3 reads CASSVAPYRTSGNTGELFF. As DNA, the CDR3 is TGTGCCAGCAGCGTAGCACCCTACAGGACTAGCGGTAACACCGGGGAGCTGTTTTTT.

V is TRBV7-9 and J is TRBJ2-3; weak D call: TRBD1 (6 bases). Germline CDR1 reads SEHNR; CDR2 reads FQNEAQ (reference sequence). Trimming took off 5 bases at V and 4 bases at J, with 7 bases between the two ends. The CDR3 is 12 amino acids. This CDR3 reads CASSRQADTQYF. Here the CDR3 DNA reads TGTGCCAGCAGCAGACAGGCAGATACGCAGTATTTT.

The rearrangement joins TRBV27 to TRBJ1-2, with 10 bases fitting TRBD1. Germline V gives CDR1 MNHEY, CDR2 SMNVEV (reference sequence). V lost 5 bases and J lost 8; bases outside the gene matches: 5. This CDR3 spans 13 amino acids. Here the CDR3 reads CASSHGQGGGYTF. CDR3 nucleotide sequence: TGTGCCAGCAGTCATGGACAGGGGGGCGGCTACACCTTC.

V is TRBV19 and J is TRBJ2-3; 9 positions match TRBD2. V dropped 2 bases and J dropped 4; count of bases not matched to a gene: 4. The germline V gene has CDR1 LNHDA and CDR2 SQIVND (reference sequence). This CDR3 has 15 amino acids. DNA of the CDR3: TGTGCCAGTAGTATATTGGGCGGGGGGGCAGATACGCAGTATTTT. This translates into CASSILGGGADTQYF.

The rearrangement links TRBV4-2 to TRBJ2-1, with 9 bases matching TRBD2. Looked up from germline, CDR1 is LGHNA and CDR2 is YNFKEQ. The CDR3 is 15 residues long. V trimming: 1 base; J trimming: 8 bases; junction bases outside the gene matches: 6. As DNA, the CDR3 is TGTGCCAGCAGCCAAGGCGGGGGGGCAGTGGATGAGCAGTTCTTC. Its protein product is CASSQGGGAVDEQFF.

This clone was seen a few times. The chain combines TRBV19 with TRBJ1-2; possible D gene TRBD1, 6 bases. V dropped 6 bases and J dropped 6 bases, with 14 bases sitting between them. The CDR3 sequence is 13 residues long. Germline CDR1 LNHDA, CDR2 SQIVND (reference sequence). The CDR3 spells CASRISRGNGYTF. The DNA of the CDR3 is TGTGCCAGTAGGATCAGCAGGGGCAATGGCTACACCTTC.

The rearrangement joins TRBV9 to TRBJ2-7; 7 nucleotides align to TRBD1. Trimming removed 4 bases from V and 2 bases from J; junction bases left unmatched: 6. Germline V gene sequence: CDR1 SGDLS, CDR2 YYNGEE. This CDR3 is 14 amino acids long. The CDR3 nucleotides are TGTGCCAGCAGCCCCCGGGACAGAGCCTACGAGCAGTACTTC. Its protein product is CASSPRDRAYEQYF.

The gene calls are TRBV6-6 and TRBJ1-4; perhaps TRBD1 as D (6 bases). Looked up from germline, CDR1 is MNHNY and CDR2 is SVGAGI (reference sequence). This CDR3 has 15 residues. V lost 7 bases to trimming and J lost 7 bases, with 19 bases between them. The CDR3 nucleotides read TGTGCCAGCACCGGGGGGGAGGGGGAGGGTGAAAAACTGTTTTTT. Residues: CASTGGEGEGEKLFF.

DNA for the CDR3: TGTGCCAGCAGCTTAGCAGGGACTAGCGGGGCAGAAGAGCAGTACTTC. Protein product: CASSLAGTSGAEEQYF. The V and J genes are TRBV7-8 and TRBJ2-7, with 13 bases lining up with TRBD2. The CDR3 is 16 amino acids. Trimming cost V 0 bases and J 7 bases; bases outside gene matches: 6. Germline lookup yields CDR1 SGHVS and CDR2 FQNEAQ.

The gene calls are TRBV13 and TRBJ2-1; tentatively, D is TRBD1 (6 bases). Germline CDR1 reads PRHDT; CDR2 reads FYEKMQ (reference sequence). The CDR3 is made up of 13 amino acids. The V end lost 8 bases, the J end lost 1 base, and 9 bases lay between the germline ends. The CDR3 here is CASGQGSYNEQFF. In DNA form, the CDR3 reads TGTGCCAGCGGCCAGGGGTCCTACAATGAGCAGTTCTTC. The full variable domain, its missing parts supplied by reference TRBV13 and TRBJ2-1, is AAGVIQSPRHLIKEKRETATLKCYPIPRHDTVYWYQQGPGQDPQFLISFYEKMQSDKGSIPDRFSAQQFSDYHSELNMSSLELGDSALYFCASGQGSYNEQFFGPGTRLTVL.